This T cell receptor (beta chain) was identified during a study of T cell repertoires in cytomegalovirus infection. The wider study: CMV epitopes, recently identified HLA-C-restricted and well-studied HLA-B-restricted, were used. Public TCR beta signatures were indicative of both CMV infection and a matching HLA type. General study findings and limits: Within the response measured ex vivo, HLA-C-restricted CMV-specific TCR beta clonotypes were dominant.

J was trimmed by 5 bases and V by 2 bases; bases with no gene match: 10. The germline CDR1 and CDR2 sequences are MGHRA and YSYEKL. The CDR3 runs to 18 residues. TCRdb re-called the reads with MiXCR, one entry per CDR3 protein. This table has approximately 120,000 distinct CDR3 sequences, 30% to 40% appearing once. In the case of this clonotype: Its antigen is unknown.

V and J are TRBV4-1 and TRBJ1-6; 9 bases map to TRBD1. The source of this sequence is a human donor in good health (CMV status not recorded). Some clones in this sample may be carry-over from other donors' samples. The material was CD8+ T cells from cultured PBMCs, obtained from culture after CMV antigen stimulation. CDR3 sequence: CASSQTPPGQGDNSPLHF. The CDR3 DNA reads TGCGCCAGCAGCCAAACCCCTCCGGGACAGGGAGATAATTCACCCCTCCACTTT.